This T cell receptor (beta chain) appears in the sequencing data of a study of long-term antiretroviral therapy in people with HIV. Treatment for all HIV-infected participants took place in the United States. Sequencing relied on immunoSEQ assay v3.0, run at survey level. Repertoires were generated with immunoSEQ multiplex PCR, while TCRdb's copy carries only in-frame clones and drops some. The table shows roughly 37,000 clones, with about 80% occurring only once. The TCR comes from a young man with HIV. The starting material was unsorted PBMCs, obtained 3.4 years after starting antiretroviral therapy.

For the CDR3, the DNA is TGTGCCAGCAGCTTAGGACACAATGAGCAGTTCTTC. This encodes CASSLGHNEQFF. The genes are TRBV7-9 and TRBJ2-1; the D is unclear. Germline V gene data show CDR1 as SEHNR and CDR2 as FQNEAQ (reference sequence). There are 12 residues in the CDR3. The V and J ends lost 1 base and 5 bases respectively, with 3 bases between them. Together with reference TRBV7-9 and TRBJ2-1, the CDR3 gives the full variable domain: DTGVSQNPRHKITKRGQNVTFRCDPISEHNRLYWYRQTLGQGPEFLTYFQNEAQLEKSRLLSDRFSAERPKGSFSTLEIQRTEQGDSAMYLCASSLGHNEQFFGPGTRLTVL.